The T cell receptor (beta chain) under discussion was sequenced for a study of tumor-infiltrating lymphocytes in glioblastoma multiforme. General study points: Just one glioblastoma patient contributed to the TCR-mutation comparison. Functional subtype sorting of these T cells was not performed.

Multiple V-beta primers and a C-beta primer amplified TCRB from RNA. Unique molecular identifiers were not described for the libraries. TCRdb passed the multiplex PCR reads through MiXCR, listing each CDR3 protein once. This table holds some 14,000 distinct CDR3 sequences, approximately 71% found once. Only a few counts were recorded for this clonotype. Its target is not known. Germline V lookup: CDR1 SGHAT, CDR2 FQNNGV. The ends lost 2 bases at V and 5 bases at J; junction bases unmatched: 3. The CDR3 runs to 14 residues. Sequencing was performed on brain tumor tissue. This chain connects TRBV11-2 to TRBJ2-7; 10 bases are a match to TRBD2. This clonotype was sampled from a male donor with glioblastoma. The CDR3 DNA is TGTGCCAGCAGCTTACTAGCGGGAGAAGACGAGCAGTACTTC. This translates into CASSLLAGEDEQYF.